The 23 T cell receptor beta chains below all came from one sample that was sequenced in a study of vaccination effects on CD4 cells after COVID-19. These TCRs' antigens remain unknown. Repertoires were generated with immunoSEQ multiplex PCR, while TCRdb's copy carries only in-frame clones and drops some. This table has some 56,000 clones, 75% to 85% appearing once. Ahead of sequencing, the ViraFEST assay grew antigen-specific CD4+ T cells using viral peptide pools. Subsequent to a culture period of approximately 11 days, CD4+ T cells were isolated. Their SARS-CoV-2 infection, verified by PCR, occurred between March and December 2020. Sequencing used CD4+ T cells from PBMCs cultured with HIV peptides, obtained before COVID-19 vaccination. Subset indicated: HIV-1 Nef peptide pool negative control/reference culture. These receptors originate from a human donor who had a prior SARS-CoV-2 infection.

Written as DNA, the CDR3 is TGTGCCAGCAGCGTAATAGCTAGCGTCGATACGCAGTATTTT. This translates into CASSVIASVDTQYF. This chain joins TRBV9 and TRBJ2-3, with D possibly being TRBD2 (6 bases). Germline assignment: CDR1 SGDLS and CDR2 YYNGEE. This CDR3 has 14 residues. V lost 1 base and J 6 bases, leaving 12 bases between the germline ends.

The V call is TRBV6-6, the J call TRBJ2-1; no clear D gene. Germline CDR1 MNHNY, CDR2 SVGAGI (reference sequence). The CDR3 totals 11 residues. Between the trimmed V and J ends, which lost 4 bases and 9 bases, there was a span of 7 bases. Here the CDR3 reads CASSSLREQFF. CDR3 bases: TGTGCCAGCAGTTCTCTCCGTGAGCAGTTCTTC.

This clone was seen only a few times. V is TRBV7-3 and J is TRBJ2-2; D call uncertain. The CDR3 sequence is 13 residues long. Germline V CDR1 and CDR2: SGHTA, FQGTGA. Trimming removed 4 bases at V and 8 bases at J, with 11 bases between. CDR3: CASSSIMEGELFF. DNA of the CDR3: TGTGCCAGCAGCTCGATAATGGAAGGGGAGCTGTTTTTT. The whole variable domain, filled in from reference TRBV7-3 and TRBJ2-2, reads GAGVSQTPSNKVTEKGKYVELRCDPISGHTALYWYRQSLGQGPEFLIYFQGTGAADDSGLPNDRFFAVRPEGSVSTLKIQRTERGDSAVYLCASSSIMEGELFFGEGSRLTVL.

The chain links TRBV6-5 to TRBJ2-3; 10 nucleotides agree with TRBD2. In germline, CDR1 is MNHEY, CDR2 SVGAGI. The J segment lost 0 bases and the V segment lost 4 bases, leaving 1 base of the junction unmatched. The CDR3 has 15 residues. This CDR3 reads CASSLLAGSTDTQYF. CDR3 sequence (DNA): TGTGCCAGCAGTTTACTAGCGGGGAGCACAGATACGCAGTATTTT.

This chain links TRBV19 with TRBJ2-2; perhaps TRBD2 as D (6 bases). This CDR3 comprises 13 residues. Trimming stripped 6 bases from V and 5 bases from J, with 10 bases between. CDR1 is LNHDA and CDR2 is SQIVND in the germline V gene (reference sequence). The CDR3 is CASRGLKTGELFF. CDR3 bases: TGTGCCAGTAGGGGACTGAAAACCGGGGAGCTGTTTTTT.

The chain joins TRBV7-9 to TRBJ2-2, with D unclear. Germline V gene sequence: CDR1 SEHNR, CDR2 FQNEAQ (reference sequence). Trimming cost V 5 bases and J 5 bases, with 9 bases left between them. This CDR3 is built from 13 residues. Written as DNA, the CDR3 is TGTGCCAGCAGCCTTCAGATAACCGGGGAGCTGTTTTTT. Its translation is CASSLQITGELFF.

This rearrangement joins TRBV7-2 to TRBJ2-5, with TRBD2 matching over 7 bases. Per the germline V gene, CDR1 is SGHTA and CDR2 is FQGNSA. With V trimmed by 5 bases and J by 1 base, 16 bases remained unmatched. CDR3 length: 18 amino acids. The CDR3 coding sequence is TGTGCCAGCAGCCAGACCCTTACTAGCGCAATCCTCCAAGAGACCCAGTACTTC. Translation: CASSQTLTSAILQETQYF.

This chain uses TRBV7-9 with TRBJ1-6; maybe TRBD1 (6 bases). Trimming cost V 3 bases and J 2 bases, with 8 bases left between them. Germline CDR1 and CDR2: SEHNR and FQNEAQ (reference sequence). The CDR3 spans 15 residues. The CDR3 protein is CASSFDRPYNSPLHF. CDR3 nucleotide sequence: TGTGCCAGCAGCTTTGACAGGCCCTATAATTCACCCCTCCACTTT.

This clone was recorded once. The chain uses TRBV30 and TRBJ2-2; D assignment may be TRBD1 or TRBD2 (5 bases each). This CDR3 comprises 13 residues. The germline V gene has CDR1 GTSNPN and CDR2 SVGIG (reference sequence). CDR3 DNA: TGTGCTTTGGGGACGGCGAACACCGGGGAGCTGTTTTTT. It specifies CALGTANTGELFF.

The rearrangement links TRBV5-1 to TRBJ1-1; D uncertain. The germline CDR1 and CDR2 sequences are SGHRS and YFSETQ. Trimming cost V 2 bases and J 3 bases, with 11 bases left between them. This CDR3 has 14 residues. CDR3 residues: CASSLGRSDTEAFF. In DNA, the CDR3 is TGCGCCAGCAGCTTAGGCAGGTCGGACACTGAAGCTTTCTTT.

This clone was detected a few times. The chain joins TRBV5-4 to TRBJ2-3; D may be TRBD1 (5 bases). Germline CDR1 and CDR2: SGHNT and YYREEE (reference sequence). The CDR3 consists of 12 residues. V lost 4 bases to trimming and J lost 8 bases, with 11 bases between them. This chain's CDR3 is CASSHRQSTQYF. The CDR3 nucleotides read TGTGCCAGCAGCCATCGACAGTCTACGCAGTATTTT.

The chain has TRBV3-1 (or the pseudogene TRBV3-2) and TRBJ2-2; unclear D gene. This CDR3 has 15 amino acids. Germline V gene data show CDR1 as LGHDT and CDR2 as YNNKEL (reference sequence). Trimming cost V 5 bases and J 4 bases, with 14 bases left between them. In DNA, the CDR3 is TGTGCCAGCAGCTCCCACTCCAGCTTCACCGGGGAGCTGTTTTTT. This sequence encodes CASSSHSSFTGELFF.

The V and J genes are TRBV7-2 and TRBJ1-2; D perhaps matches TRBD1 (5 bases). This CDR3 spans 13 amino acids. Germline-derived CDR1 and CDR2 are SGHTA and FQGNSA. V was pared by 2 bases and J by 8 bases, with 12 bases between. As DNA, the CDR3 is TGTGCCAGCAGCTTACTAGGGGTAGGGGGCTACACCTTC. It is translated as CASSLLGVGGYTF.

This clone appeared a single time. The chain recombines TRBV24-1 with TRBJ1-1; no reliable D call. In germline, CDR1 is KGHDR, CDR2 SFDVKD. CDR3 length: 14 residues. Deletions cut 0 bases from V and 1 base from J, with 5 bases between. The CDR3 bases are TGTGCCACCAGTGATTTGGGGAGGAACACTGAAGCTTTCTTT. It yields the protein CATSDLGRNTEAFF.

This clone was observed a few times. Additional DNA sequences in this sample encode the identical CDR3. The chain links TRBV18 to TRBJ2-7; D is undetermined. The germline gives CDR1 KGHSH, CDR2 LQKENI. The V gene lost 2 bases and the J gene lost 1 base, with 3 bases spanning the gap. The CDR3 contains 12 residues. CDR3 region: CASSPGSYEQYF. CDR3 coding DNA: TGTGCCAGCTCACCAGGATCCTACGAGCAGTACTTC.

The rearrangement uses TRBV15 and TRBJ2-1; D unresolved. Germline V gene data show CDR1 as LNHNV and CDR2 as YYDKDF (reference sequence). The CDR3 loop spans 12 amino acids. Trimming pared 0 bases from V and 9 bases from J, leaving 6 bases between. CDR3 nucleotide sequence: TGTGCCACCAGCAGAGATCTTATTGAGCAGTTCTTC. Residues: CATSRDLIEQFF.

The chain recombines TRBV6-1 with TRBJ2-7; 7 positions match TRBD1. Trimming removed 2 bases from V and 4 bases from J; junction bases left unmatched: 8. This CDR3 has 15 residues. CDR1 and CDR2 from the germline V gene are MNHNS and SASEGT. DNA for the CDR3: TGTGCCAGCAGTGAAACGGGGACAGTCCTATACGAGCAGTACTTC. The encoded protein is CASSETGTVLYEQYF.

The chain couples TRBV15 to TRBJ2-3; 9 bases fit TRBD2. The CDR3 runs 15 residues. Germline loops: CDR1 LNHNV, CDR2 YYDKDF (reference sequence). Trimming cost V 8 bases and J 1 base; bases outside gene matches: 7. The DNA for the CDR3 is TGTGCCACCGCTTGGATAGCGGGGGGCACAGATACGCAGTATTTT. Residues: CATAWIAGGTDTQYF.

CDR3 in amino acids: CASSLGTGTENNEQFF. For the CDR3, the DNA is TGTGCCAGCAGCTTGGGCACCGGGACTGAAAACAATGAGCAGTTCTTC. V usage is TRBV5-6 and J usage is TRBJ2-1, with a possible D match to TRBD2 (6 bases). This CDR3 contains 16 residues. CDR1 and CDR2 from the germline V gene are SGHDT and YYEEEE. V was cut by 0 bases and J by 5 bases, with 15 bases left in between.

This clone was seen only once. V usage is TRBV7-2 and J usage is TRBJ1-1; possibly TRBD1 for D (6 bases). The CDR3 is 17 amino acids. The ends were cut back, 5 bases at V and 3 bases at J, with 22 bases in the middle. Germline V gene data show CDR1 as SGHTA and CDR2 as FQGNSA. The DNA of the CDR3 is TGTGCCAGCAGCCAGGCCCCCCCGACAGGAGTCTACACTGAAGCTTTCTTT. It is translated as CASSQAPPTGVYTEAFF. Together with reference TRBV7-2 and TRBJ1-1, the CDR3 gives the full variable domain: GAGVSQSPSNKVTEKGKDVELRCDPISGHTALYWYRQSLGQGLEFLIYFQGNSAPDKSGLPSDRFSAERTGGSVSTLTIQRTQQEDSAVYLCASSQAPPTGVYTEAFFGQGTRLTVV.

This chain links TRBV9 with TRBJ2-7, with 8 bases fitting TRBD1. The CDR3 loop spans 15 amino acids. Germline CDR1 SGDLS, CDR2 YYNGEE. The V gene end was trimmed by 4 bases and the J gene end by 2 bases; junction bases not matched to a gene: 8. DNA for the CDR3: TGTGCCAGCAGCCGAACGGGCAGGGGGCCCTACGAGCAGTACTTC. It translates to CASSRTGRGPYEQYF.

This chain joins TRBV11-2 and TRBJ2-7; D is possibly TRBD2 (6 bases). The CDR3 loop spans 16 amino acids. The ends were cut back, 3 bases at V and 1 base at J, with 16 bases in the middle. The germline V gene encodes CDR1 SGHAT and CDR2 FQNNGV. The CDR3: CASSLDSGTSSYEQYF. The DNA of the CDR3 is TGTGCCAGCAGCTTGGACTCCGGGACTTCGTCCTACGAGCAGTACTTC. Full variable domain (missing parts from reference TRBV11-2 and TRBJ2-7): EAGVAQSPRYKIIEKRQSVAFWCNPISGHATLYWYQQILGQGPKLLIQFQNNGVVDDSQLPKDRFSAERLKGVDSTLKIQPAKLEDSAVYLCASSLDSGTSSYEQYFGPGTRLTVT.

The CDR3: CASSLGVTVSYNEQFF. The CDR3 DNA reads TGTGCCAGCAGCTTAGGGGTCACAGTCTCCTACAATGAGCAGTTCTTC. The chain is built from TRBV11-1 and TRBJ2-1; D is ambiguous. This CDR3 is 16 amino acids long. Germline V gives CDR1 SGHAT, CDR2 FQDESV (reference sequence). Trimming stripped 1 base from V and 0 bases from J, with 10 bases between.